Sequencing of this TCR beta chain was carried out in a study of shared clonotypes between healthy human individuals. Study-level information: The cohort had a couple of women and a few men, ages 18 to 49. Per donor, CD8 memory used one plate, CD8 naive used two, CD4 memory used three and CD4 naive used three.

Naive CD8 populations comprised CD45RO-negative cells positively selected for CCR7, excluding terminally differentiated effector memory CD45RA+ cells. This CDR3 contains 13 residues. CDR1 is GTSNPN and CDR2 is SVGIG in the germline V gene (reference sequence). Between the trimmed V and J ends, which lost 6 bases and 0 bases, there was a span of 12 bases. Overall study results and limits: Rarefaction curves obtained for sorted subsets showed sequencing incomplete despite large depth.

Sequencing was performed with immunoSEQ multiplex PCR; in TCRdb, only in-frame clones are kept and a portion is missing. The sample shows roughly 2.1 million clones, approximately 94% of them seen only once. A note on this clone: Its target is unknown.

The origin of this receptor is a man aged 18 to 29 in good health. Some clones in this sample may be carry-over from other donors' samples. J is TRBJ2-7 and V is TRBV30; D ambiguous. Sequencing was performed on naive CD8+ T cells from PBMCs. Here the CDR3 reads CACTANNSYEQYF. The CDR3, as DNA: TGTGCCTGTACCGCGAATAACTCCTACGAGCAGTACTTC.